Included here is one T cell receptor (beta chain) sequence, with context. Its antigen is still unknown. The data were obtained in a study of identical twins. Study results and limitations: Out-of-frame TCR alpha sharing observed in monozygotic twins exceeded model estimates.

This CDR3 region has 15 residues. CDR1 and CDR2 from the germline V gene are SNHLY and FYNNEI. V lost 6 bases and J lost 1; bases outside the gene matches: 7. The authors used template switching to add a universal primer site and gave cDNA unique molecular identifiers. Via MiXCR, TCRdb re-called the 5' RACE reads, giving one row per CDR3 protein. The table lists some 1,700,000 distinct CDR3 sequences, under 35% of them singletons. The chain recombines TRBV2 with TRBJ2-3, with 7 bases matching TRBD2. The TCR originated in a newborn girl in good health. Sequencing was done on a sample of cord blood. CDR3 sequence reads: CASRGGSSGTDTQYF. CDR3 nucleotide sequence: TGTGCCAGCAGGGGGGGGAGTTCCGGCACAGATACGCAGTATTTT.